The 14 T cell receptor beta chains reported below all come from one sample, sequenced in a study of TIL therapy for anti-PD-1-resistant metastatic lung cancer. The libraries were made with immunoSEQ v3. The table came from immunoSEQ multiplex PCR; TCRdb's copy has only in-frame clones and leaves some out. This sample has 50,000 or so clones, with roughly 78% found just once. Time point indicated: pre-treatment sample, taken before nivolumab and TIL therapy. The source was blood, collected at baseline. The receptors stem from a woman between 30 and 80 years old with non-small cell lung cancer.

The chain is built from TRBV6-1 and TRBJ2-7; 7 positions agree with TRBD1. This CDR3 has 14 residues. Per the germline V gene, CDR1 is MNHNS and CDR2 is SASEGT. The trim removed 7 bases at V and 3 bases at J, leaving 9 bases unmatched. The CDR3 coding sequence is TGTGCCAGCACTGCCGGGACAGTCAACTACGAGCAGTACTTC. Translating it yields CASTAGTVNYEQYF.

The chain combines TRBV27 with TRBJ2-7; D possibly corresponds to TRBD2 (6 bases). Germline CDR1 reads MNHEY; CDR2 reads SMNVEV (reference sequence). V lost 0 bases to trimming and J lost 7 bases, with 10 bases between them. The CDR3 is made up of 13 amino acids. For the CDR3, the DNA is TGTGCCAGCAGTTTATCGGGGGGTCGTGAGCAGTACTTC. Encoded protein: CASSLSGGREQYF.

This clone has a count of ten or more. The CDR3 loop is CASTWDGISGANVLTF. CDR3 in DNA: TGTGCCAGCACCTGGGACGGAATCTCTGGGGCCAACGTCCTGACTTTC. V and J are TRBV2 and TRBJ2-6; perhaps D is TRBD1 or TRBD2 (5 bases each). The V end lost 7 bases, the J end lost 0 bases, and 13 bases lay between the germline ends. Germline V CDR1 and CDR2: SNHLY, FYNNEI. This CDR3 has 16 amino acids.

The chain joins TRBV5-5 to TRBJ1-4; 8 bases fit TRBD1. Germline V CDR1 and CDR2: SGHKS, YYEKEE (reference sequence). This CDR3 comprises 14 residues. Trimming took 9 bases from V and 5 from J; bases not matched to a gene: 9. In nucleotides, the CDR3 is TGTGCCACCAGGACAGGACAGGGCAATGAAAAACTGTTTTTT. Its protein is CATRTGQGNEKLFF.

The chain has TRBV7-2 and TRBJ2-3; D gene unclear. CDR1 is SGHTA, CDR2 FQGNSA, per germline. The CDR3 extends over 13 amino acids. V dropped 2 bases and J dropped 4 bases, with 7 bases sitting between them. CDR3 sequence (DNA): TGTGCCAGCAGCTTAACCCCCCCAGATACGCAGTATTTT. Amino acid sequence: CASSLTPPDTQYF.

The rearrangement links TRBV7-6 to TRBJ2-3; a weak D match, TRBD1 (5 bases). The CDR3 covers 15 residues. V dropped 2 bases and J dropped 5 bases, with 14 bases sitting between them. Germline V CDR1 and CDR2: SGHVS, FNYEAQ. CDR3 DNA sequence: TGTGCCAGCAGCTTACTCGCAGGGTTAGGAGATACGCAGTATTTT. The encoded protein is CASSLLAGLGDTQYF.

The V and J genes are TRBV28 and TRBJ1-3, with 7 bases matching TRBD1. Germline V lookup: CDR1 MDHEN, CDR2 SYDVKM. The CDR3 extends over 14 amino acids. The V segment lost 8 bases and the J segment 4 bases; nucleotides outside the gene matches: 8. The CDR3 reads CASHQGGSGNTIYF. The CDR3 DNA reads TGTGCCAGCCACCAGGGGGGGAGCGGAAACACCATATATTTT. The full variable domain, with the rest looked up from reference TRBV28 and TRBJ1-3, is DVKVTQSSRYLVKRTGEKVFLECVQDMDHENMFWYRQDPGLGLRLIYFSYDVKMKEKGDIPEGYSVSREKKERFSLILESASTNQTSMYLCASHQGGSGNTIYFGEGSWLTVV.

The CDR3 nucleotides are TGTGCCAGCAGTCCGGGACTAGCCTACGAGCAGTACTTC. Its protein is CASSPGLAYEQYF. The genes are TRBV27 and TRBJ2-7; 8 bases match TRBD2. The CDR3 covers 13 residues. The V segment lost 5 bases and the J segment 2 bases; nucleotides outside the gene matches: 2. CDR1 and CDR2 from the germline V gene are MNHEY and SMNVEV (reference sequence).

The chain links TRBV28 to TRBJ1-5; 9 bases agree with TRBD1. V lost 7 bases to trimming and J lost 5 bases; unmatched junction nucleotides: 9. Germline V gene data show CDR1 as MDHEN and CDR2 as SYDVKM. The CDR3 is made up of 15 amino acids. The CDR3 here is CASNSGDRAYQPQHF. In nucleotides, the CDR3 is TGTGCCAGCAATTCAGGGGACAGGGCTTATCAGCCCCAGCATTTT.

This rearrangement joins TRBV4-1 to TRBJ2-6; D remains unclear. Germline values: CDR1 MGHRA, CDR2 YSYEKL. CDR3 size: 19 residues. Trimming left V 1 base short and J 0 bases short, with 16 bases between. The CDR3 loop reads CASSQVGQVPTSGANVLTF. In nucleotides, the CDR3 is TGCGCCAGCAGCCAAGTTGGGCAGGTACCTACCTCTGGGGCCAACGTCCTGACTTTC.

The chain uses TRBV27 and TRBJ1-2; 11 bases align to TRBD1. Germline V CDR1 and CDR2: MNHEY, SMNVEV (reference sequence). The CDR3 length is 13 residues. V trimming: 10 bases; J trimming: 3 bases; junction bases outside the gene matches: 4. The CDR3 DNA is TGTGCCACCCGGACAGGGGGCGACTATGGCTACACCTTC. Translation gives CATRTGGDYGYTF.

This clone occurred once. CDR3 protein: CATLGETQYF. The CDR3 nucleotides are TGTGCCACCCTGGGAGAGACCCAGTACTTC. This rearrangement joins TRBV6-6 to TRBJ2-5; no firm D call. Germline V gene data show CDR1 as MNHNY and CDR2 as SVGAGI (reference sequence). Trimming cost V 10 bases and J 4 bases, with 7 bases left between them. There are 10 residues in the CDR3.

The CDR3 nucleotides are TGTGCCAGCACGGAGGGGGTTCTCTATGGCTACACCTTC. It is translated as CASTEGVLYGYTF. V usage is TRBV7-9 and J usage is TRBJ1-2; TRBD1 is a possible D gene (6 bases). The CDR3 length is 13 residues. Looked up from germline, CDR1 is SEHNR and CDR2 is FQNEAQ (reference sequence). Trimming left V 7 bases short and J 4 bases short, with 13 bases between.

The chain uses TRBV5-1 and TRBJ1-1, with 8 positions matching TRBD1. CDR1 and CDR2 from the germline V gene are SGHRS and YFSETQ. The trim removed 3 bases at V and 1 base at J, leaving 2 bases unmatched. The CDR3 is made up of 14 amino acids. The CDR3 region is CASSWGTGNTEAFF. CDR3 nucleotide sequence: TGCGCCAGCAGCTGGGGGACAGGGAACACTGAAGCTTTCTTT.